This T cell receptor (beta chain) was sequenced for a study of blood T cell repertoires in COVID-19. Study details: COVID-19 samples collected from the United States, Italy and Spain covered acute and convalescent phases. Sources were T cells, B-cell-depleted T cells, or PBMCs; the material itself was cDNA or gDNA.

From germline, CDR1 is DFQATT and CDR2 SNEGSKA (reference sequence). V lost 3 bases to trimming and J lost 1 base, with 11 bases between them. This CDR3 is 14 amino acids long. Original methodology: Counts of nucleated cells, estimated from reference gene primer amplification, were obtained. Method: immunoSEQ multiplex PCR; TCRdb's copy keeps in-frame clones and lacks some. Clone size and the V and J calls come from that table; the DNA yielded D and trimming. Of 40,000 to 45,000 clones in the sample, around 77% were seen once. This clone was recorded only once. The origin of this receptor is a woman older than 75 with acute or convalescent COVID-19. This chain links TRBV20-1 with TRBJ2-3; D gene ambiguous. Sequencing used peripheral blood. In DNA, the CDR3 is TGCAGTGCTAGTCCGAGCGCCCGCACAGATACGCAGTATTTT. Its translation is CSASPSARTDTQYF.